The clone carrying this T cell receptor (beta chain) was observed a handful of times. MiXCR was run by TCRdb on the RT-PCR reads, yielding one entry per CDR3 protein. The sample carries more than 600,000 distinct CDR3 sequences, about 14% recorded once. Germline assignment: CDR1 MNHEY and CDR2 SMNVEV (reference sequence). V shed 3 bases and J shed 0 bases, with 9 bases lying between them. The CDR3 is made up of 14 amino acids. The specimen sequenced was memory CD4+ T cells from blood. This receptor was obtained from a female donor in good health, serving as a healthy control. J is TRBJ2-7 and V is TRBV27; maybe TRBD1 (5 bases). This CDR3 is CASSFWGDSYEQYF. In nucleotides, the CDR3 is TGTGCCAGCAGTTTTTGGGGCGACTCCTACGAGCAGTACTTC.